Listed here are 24 T cell receptor beta chains from one sample, sequenced in a study of cytotoxic CD8 clonotypes in ibrutinib-treated CLL. Here immunoSEQ multiplex PCR was the method, and the copy in TCRdb shows in-frame clones only, minus some. Among about 15,000 clones, roughly 69% were seen once, and the ten largest hold approximately 12%. Sequences were derived from PBMCs, sampled before ibrutinib treatment. These receptors all stem from a human donor with chronic lymphocytic leukemia.

A single count supports this clone. The chain is built from TRBV6-5 and TRBJ2-7; tentatively, D is TRBD1 or TRBD2 (6 bases each). V was clipped by 6 bases and J by 6 bases, with 18 bases between them. The V gene's germline CDR1 is MNHEY and CDR2 SVGAGI. This CDR3 has 14 residues. The CDR3 DNA is TGTGCCAGCAGCGCCCGCGATAGGGGGGCCGAGCAGTACTTC. Translation: CASSARDRGAEQYF.

In nucleotides, the CDR3 is TGTGCCAGCTCACCACCGCGGGGAGGCACCCCCTTAACTGAAGCTTTCTTT. This translates into CASSPPRGGTPLTEAFF. The V and J genes are TRBV18 and TRBJ1-1; D call uncertain. In germline, CDR1 is KGHSH, CDR2 LQKENI. Deletions cut 0 bases from V and 5 bases from J, with 19 bases between. The CDR3 has 17 amino acids.

V gene TRBV28 combines with J gene TRBJ1-4; 9 positions agree with TRBD1. The germline V gene encodes CDR1 MDHEN and CDR2 SYDVKM. The CDR3 is made up of 15 amino acids. J lost 8 bases, V lost 5 bases, and 9 bases had no gene match. CDR3 sequence reads: CASSTAQGAGEKLFF. The CDR3 nucleotides read TGTGCCAGCAGTACTGCACAGGGGGCCGGGGAAAAACTGTTTTTT.

The chain is built from TRBV15 and TRBJ2-3; TRBD2 aligns across 12 bases. Germline trimming cut 1 base from V and 9 bases from J; bases unmatched to any gene: 5. This CDR3 region has 15 residues. Germline values: CDR1 LNHNV, CDR2 YYDKDF (reference sequence). Here the CDR3 reads CATSRVLAGGWTQYF. The CDR3 nucleotides read TGTGCCACCAGCAGAGTTCTAGCGGGGGGGTGGACGCAGTATTTT. Complete variable domain (other parts from reference TRBV15 and TRBJ2-3): DAMVIQNPRYQVTQFGKPVTLSCSQTLNHNVMYWYQQKSSQAPKLLFHYYDKDFNNEADTPDNFQSRRPNTSFCFLDIRSPGLGDTAMYLCATSRVLAGGWTQYFGPGTRLTVL.

This clone has only a few counts. The chain links TRBV5-1 to TRBJ2-5, with 9 bases identical to TRBD1. The CDR3 covers 16 residues. Germline V CDR1 and CDR2: SGHRS, YFSETQ. V dropped 6 bases and J dropped 0; count of bases not matched to a gene: 9. As DNA, the CDR3 is TGCGCCAGCAACTATATCGGACAGGGGTACCAAGAGACCCAGTACTTC. It codes for CASNYIGQGYQETQYF. The full variable domain, with the rest looked up from reference TRBV5-1 and TRBJ2-5, is KAGVTQTPRYLIKTRGQQVTLSCSPISGHRSVSWYQQTPGQGLQFLFEYFSETQRNKGNFPGRFSGRQFSNSRSEMNVSTLELGDSALYLCASNYIGQGYQETQYFGPGTRLLVL.

This clone was found once. J is TRBJ1-4 and V is TRBV18, with D uncertain. Germline-derived CDR1 and CDR2 are KGHSH and LQKENI. This CDR3 has 14 amino acids. V lost 2 bases and J lost 8, with 12 bases in between. CDR3 coding DNA: TGTGCCAGCTCACCATATGGAGAAGAAGAAAAACTGTTTTTT. It encodes CASSPYGEEEKLFF.

This clone was counted only a few times. This sequence joins TRBV27 and TRBJ1-2; D is possibly TRBD1 (6 bases). The CDR3 loop spans 16 amino acids. Trimming took off 0 bases at V and 5 bases at J, with 16 bases between the two ends. Germline V lookup: CDR1 MNHEY, CDR2 SMNVEV (reference sequence). In nucleotides, the CDR3 is TGTGCCAGCAGTTTATCTACAGGGATCGGAGTGTATGGCTACACCTTC. Its protein product is CASSLSTGIGVYGYTF.

V usage is TRBV2 and J usage is TRBJ2-1; TRBD2 agrees at 14 bases. After removal of 8 bases from V and 10 bases from J, the junction contained 13 bases not matched to a gene. The V gene's germline CDR1 is SNHLY and CDR2 FYNNEI. The CDR3 contains 16 residues. The CDR3 coding sequence is TGTGCCAGCGGAAGCCGGACTAGCGGGAGGCTTAGAGAGCAGTTCTTC. Its protein product is CASGSRTSGRLREQFF.

The CDR3 region is CAWSNGQGGLQPQHF. In DNA form, the CDR3 reads TGTGCCTGGAGTAATGGACAGGGGGGCCTCCAGCCCCAGCATTTT. This rearrangement joins TRBV30 to TRBJ1-5; 10 bases align to TRBD1. Germline values: CDR1 GTSNPN, CDR2 SVGIG (reference sequence). With V trimmed by 2 bases and J by 7 bases, 8 bases remained unmatched. The CDR3 totals 15 residues.

This chain links TRBV9 with TRBJ1-3; 7 nucleotides agree with TRBD1. V trimming: 0 bases; J trimming: 4 bases; junction bases outside the gene matches: 4. Germline V gives CDR1 SGDLS, CDR2 YYNGEE. The CDR3 totals 15 residues. Written as DNA, the CDR3 is TGTGCCAGCAGCGTAGAGGGACAGCGAGGAAACACCATATATTTT. Encoded protein: CASSVEGQRGNTIYF.

J is TRBJ2-4 and V is TRBV6-5; D is ambiguous. Germline CDR1 and CDR2: MNHEY and SVGAGI. The CDR3 length is 15 residues. Trimming cost V 4 bases and J 8 bases, with 18 bases left between them. The CDR3 DNA is TGTGCCAGCAGTTTCACGTGGAAGGGTGGAGACATTCAGTACTTC. This encodes CASSFTWKGGDIQYF.

This clone has just one count. Mismatch with germline at one junction end may stem from a read error. J is TRBJ1-1 and V is TRBV10-3; TRBD1 is a possible D gene (6 bases). The CDR3 runs 12 residues. Germline values: CDR1 ENHRY, CDR2 SYGVKD. The CDR3 region is CASSQSGVEAFF. The DNA of the CDR3 is TGTGCCAGCAGTCAATCAGGGGTTGAAGCTTTCTTT.

The chain has TRBV18 and TRBJ1-6; tentative D call: TRBD1 (5 bases). There are 15 residues in the CDR3. Deletions cut 4 bases from V and 5 bases from J, with 12 bases between. Germline-derived CDR1 and CDR2 are KGHSH and LQKENI. The CDR3 nucleotides read TGTGCCAGCTCACGGGACTTGGGCGATAATTCACCCCTCCACTTT. Its translation is CASSRDLGDNSPLHF.

The rearrangement uses TRBV19 and TRBJ2-6; D is undetermined. Trimming removed 1 base at V and 3 bases at J, with 7 bases between. The CDR3 runs to 15 residues. Germline CDR1 reads LNHDA; CDR2 reads SQIVND (reference sequence). CDR3 protein: CASSIGGIGANVLTF. The DNA for the CDR3 is TGTGCCAGTAGTATAGGGGGTATTGGGGCCAACGTCCTGACTTTC.

The chain couples TRBV30 to TRBJ2-2, with D possibly matching TRBD2 (5 bases). V lost 0 bases, J lost 5 bases, and 7 bases lay in between. There are 13 residues in the CDR3. Germline lookup yields CDR1 GTSNPN and CDR2 SVGIG (reference sequence). CDR3 protein: CAWSVPGTGELFF. The CDR3 DNA follows: TGTGCCTGGAGTGTACCGGGGACCGGGGAGCTGTTTTTT.

The chain is built from TRBV18 and TRBJ2-3; D is possibly TRBD2 (5 bases). CDR3 length: 13 residues. V lost 3 bases, J lost 2 bases, and 6 bases lay in between. Germline V CDR1 and CDR2: KGHSH, LQKENI. This CDR3 reads CASSPGVTDTQYF. The CDR3 nucleotides read TGTGCCAGCTCACCCGGGGTCACAGATACGCAGTATTTT.

The V call is TRBV11-3, the J call TRBJ2-3; D uncertain. The CDR3 totals 13 residues. Trimming took 1 base from V and 3 from J, leaving 5 bases between them. CDR1 is SGHNT, CDR2 YENEEA, per germline. The CDR3 protein is CASSLVVTDTQYF. CDR3 sequence (DNA): TGTGCCAGCAGCTTAGTGGTGACAGATACGCAGTATTTT. The variable domain in full, completed from reference TRBV11-3 and TRBJ2-3, reads EAGVVQSPRYKIIEKKQPVAFWCNPISGHNTLYWYLQNLGQGPELLIRYENEEAVDDSQLPKDRFSAERLKGVDSTLKIQPAELGDSAVYLCASSLVVTDTQYFGPGTRLTVL.

The chain joins TRBV6-1 to TRBJ2-4, with a possible D match to TRBD2 (5 bases). Germline V gene sequence: CDR1 MNHNS, CDR2 SASEGT. The CDR3 spans 14 residues. Trimming removed 2 bases from V and 6 bases from J, with 11 bases in between. For the CDR3, the DNA is TGTGCCAGCAGTGAAAGTTACGGAGGAAACATTCAGTACTTC. This encodes CASSESYGGNIQYF.

This clone was recorded only once. The chain combines TRBV7-9 with TRBJ2-1, with TRBD2 as a possible D gene (5 bases). The CDR3 has 15 amino acids. The V end lost 3 bases, the J end lost 4 bases, and 13 bases lay between the germline ends. The germline V gene encodes CDR1 SEHNR and CDR2 FQNEAQ (reference sequence). The CDR3 sequence: CASSFESGGYNEQFF. The CDR3 DNA sequence: TGTGCCAGCAGCTTCGAGTCCGGCGGGTACAATGAGCAGTTCTTC.

This sequence joins TRBV18 and TRBJ2-5; TRBD1 aligns across 10 bases. The CDR3 contains 16 residues. Unmatched junction bases numbered 7, after V lost 4 bases and J lost 2 bases. Germline-derived CDR1 and CDR2 are KGHSH and LQKENI. CDR3 bases: TGTGCCAGCTCACAATTGACAGGGGGCCCACAAGAGACCCAGTACTTC. This encodes CASSQLTGGPQETQYF.

The rearrangement joins TRBV2 to TRBJ2-3; TRBD1 matches 8 bases. CDR1 and CDR2 (germline): SNHLY, FYNNEI. The CDR3 runs 14 residues. V was pared by 6 bases and J by 0 bases, with 2 bases of the junction left unmatched. CDR3 sequence (DNA): TGTGCCAGCAGAAGGACAGGGAGCACAGATACGCAGTATTTT. Residues: CASRRTGSTDTQYF.

The V gene is TRBV2, the J gene TRBJ2-3; the D is unclear. Germline CDR1 is SNHLY and CDR2 is FYNNEI. Deletions cut 8 bases from V and 0 bases from J, with 15 bases between. The CDR3 runs to 15 residues. This CDR3 reads CASVHRYPSTDTQYF. The CDR3 DNA follows: TGTGCCAGCGTTCACAGATACCCTAGCACAGATACGCAGTATTTT.

The chain has TRBV27 and TRBJ1-6; D is possibly TRBD1 (6 bases). Germline lookup yields CDR1 MNHEY and CDR2 SMNVEV (reference sequence). This CDR3 is built from 14 residues. With 10 bases removed from V and 8 bases from J, the gap between germline ends came to 18 bases. For the CDR3, the DNA is TGTGCCACCACGAGGGTGAAGGGGGATTCACCCCTCCACTTT. It specifies CATTRVKGDSPLHF.

This clone was detected only a few times. The chain links TRBV27 to TRBJ1-5; TRBD1 is a possible D gene (5 bases). CDR3 size: 13 residues. The germline V gene encodes CDR1 MNHEY and CDR2 SMNVEV (reference sequence). Trimming took off 4 bases at V and 7 bases at J, with 11 bases between the two ends. CDR3 nucleotides: TGTGCCAGCAGTTCAGGGTCCGAGCAGCCCCAGCATTTT. It yields the protein CASSSGSEQPQHF.